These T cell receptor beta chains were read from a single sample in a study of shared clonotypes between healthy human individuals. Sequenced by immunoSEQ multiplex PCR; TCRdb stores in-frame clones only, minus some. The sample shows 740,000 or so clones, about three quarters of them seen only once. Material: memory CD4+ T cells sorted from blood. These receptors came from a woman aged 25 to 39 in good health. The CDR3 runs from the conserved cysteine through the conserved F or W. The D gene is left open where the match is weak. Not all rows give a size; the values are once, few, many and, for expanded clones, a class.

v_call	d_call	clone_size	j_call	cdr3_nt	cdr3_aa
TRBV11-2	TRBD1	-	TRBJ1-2	TGTGCCAGCAGGAGACCGGGACAGGGGATTTACGGCTACACCTTC	CASRRPGQGIYGYTF
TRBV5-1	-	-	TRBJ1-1	TGCGCCAGCAGCTTGGAGAGGGGGACTGAAGCTTTCTTT	CASSLERGTEAFF
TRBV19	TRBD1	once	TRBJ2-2	TGTGCCACCAGGCGTGGGACAGGGAACACCGGGGAGCTGTTTTTT	CATRRGTGNTGELFF
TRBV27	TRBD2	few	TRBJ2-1	TGTGCCAGCAGTTTCCTAGCGGGAGGGCCTCTCAATGAGCAGTTCTTC	CASSFLAGGPLNEQFF
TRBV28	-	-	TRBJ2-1	TGTGCCAGCAGGCTGACAGCCACCTACAATGAGCAGTTCTTC	CASRLTATYNEQFF
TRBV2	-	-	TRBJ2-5	TGTGCCAGCAGGCGGGACAGATTACAAGAGACCCAGTACTTC	CASRRDRLQETQYF
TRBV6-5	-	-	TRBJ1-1	TGTGCCAGCAGTTACTCCATCAAAGGGGGGGGAACCCCGATCTTT	CASSYSIKGGGTPIF
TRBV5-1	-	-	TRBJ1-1	TGCGCCAGCAGGGCTGACAGCCACATGAACACTGAAGCTTTCTTT	CASRADSHMNTEAFF
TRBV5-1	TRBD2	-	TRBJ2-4	TGCGCCAGCAGCTCGGGACTAGCGGGAAGGTACAAAAACATTCAGTACTTC	CASSSGLAGRYKNIQYF
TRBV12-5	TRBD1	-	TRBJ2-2	TGTGCTAGTGGTTTGGTACTTCCCTCACGACAGGGATACACCGGGGAGCTGTTTTTT	CASGLVLPSRQGYTGELFF
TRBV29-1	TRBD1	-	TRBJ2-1	TGCAGCGCTCTAACCTACAGGGGTGGCAATGAGCAGTTCTTC	CSALTYRGGNEQFF
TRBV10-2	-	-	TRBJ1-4	TGCGCCAGCAGCCGGACCCCTAATGAAAAACTGTTTTTT	CASSRTPNEKLFF
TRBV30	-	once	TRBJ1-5	TGTGCCTGGAGTGTAAAGGAGTATTCTGGGCCCCAGCATTTT	CAWSVKEYSGPQHF
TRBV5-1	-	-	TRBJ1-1	TGCGCCAGCAGCCCAAACGCAGAGAACACTGAAGCTTTCTTT	CASSPNAENTEAFF
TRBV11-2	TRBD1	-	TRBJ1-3	TGTGCCAGCAGGGCGGACAGGGGAGGAAACACCATATATTTT	CASRADRGGNTIYF
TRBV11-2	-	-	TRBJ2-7	TGTGCCAGCAGCTCACAAGTTGACTCCTACGAGCAGTACTTC	CASSSQVDSYEQYF
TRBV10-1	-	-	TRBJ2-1	TGCGCCAGCAGTGAGTCGATAGTGATCGGTGAGCAGTTCTTC	CASSESIVIGEQFF
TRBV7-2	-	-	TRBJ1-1	TGTGCCAGCAGCTTAGGCCGGACCACTGAAGCTTTCTTT	CASSLGRTTEAFF
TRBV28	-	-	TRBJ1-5	TGTGCCAGCAGCCCCAGAAGGGGAAGGGGCAATCAGCCCCAGCATTTT	CASSPRRGRGNQPQHF
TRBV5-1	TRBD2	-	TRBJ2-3	TGCGCCAGCAGCAAAACTAGCGGGAGGGTCACAGATACGCAGTATTTT	CASSKTSGRVTDTQYF
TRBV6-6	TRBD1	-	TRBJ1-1	TGTGCCAGCAGTTCTAGACAGGGACCGTTTCCCACTGAAGCTTTCTTT	CASSSRQGPFPTEAFF
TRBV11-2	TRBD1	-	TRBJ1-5	TGTGCCAGCAGCTTAAACCCGACAGGGGATCCCCAGCATTTT	CASSLNPTGDPQHF
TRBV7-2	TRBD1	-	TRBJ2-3	TGTGCCAGCAGCAGACAGGGGGTGCGCACAGATACGCAGTATTTT	CASSRQGVRTDTQYF
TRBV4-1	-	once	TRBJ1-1	TGCGCCAGCAGCCAAGAAAAGAGGGGGAAGGGGACTGAAGCTTTCTTT	CASSQEKRGKGTEAFF
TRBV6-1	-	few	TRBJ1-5	TGTGCCAGCAGTAATTCCGTTAGCAATCAGCCCCAGCATTTT	CASSNSVSNQPQHF
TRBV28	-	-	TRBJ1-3	TGTGCCAGCAGTTCCCCCCACGGCAGGGGCCGAAACACCATATATTTT	CASSSPHGRGRNTIYF
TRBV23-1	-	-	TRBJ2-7	TGCGCCAGCCCATGCATAGTAGGACACTCCTACGAGCAGTACTTC	CASPCIVGHSYEQYF
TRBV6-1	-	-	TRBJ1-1	TGTGCCAGCAGTGATGGCCCGTATGAAGCTTTCTTT	CASSDGPYEAFF